These 14 T cell receptor beta chains originate from one sample sequenced in a study of regulatory T cells in long-lasting Graves disease. According to the study, TCR beta libraries were built with iRepertoire HTBI primers and CDR3-region Arm-PCR. TCRdb re-called the multiplex PCR reads with MiXCR, one entry per CDR3 protein. This sample has about 470,000 distinct CDR3 sequences, with about a fifth found just once. Time point specified: persistent/refractory GD, antithyroid drugs over 5 years with positive TRAb. After RNA was extracted from PBMCs, the TCR library was made from it. The sample consisted of peripheral blood mononuclear cells (PBMCs), taken when the disease was refractory, from a patient treated with antithyroid drugs. These receptor sequences come from a female donor with Graves disease.

The genes are TRBV4-3 and TRBJ2-5; D gene ambiguous. Trimming left V 0 bases short and J 5 bases short, with 13 bases between. This CDR3 is 15 amino acids long. From germline, CDR1 is LGHNA and CDR2 YSLEER. This CDR3 is CASSQEEQIEETQYF. CDR3 DNA: TGCGCCAGCAGCCAAGAGGAGCAGATTGAGGAGACCCAGTACTTC.

Many counts were recorded for this clonotype. V gene TRBV2 combines with J gene TRBJ2-4; D gene ambiguous. The germline V gene encodes CDR1 SNHLY and CDR2 FYNNEI. Trimming cost V 11 bases and J 0 bases, with 11 bases left between them. This CDR3 is 13 amino acids long. The CDR3 sequence: CAGHVIAKNIQYF. The CDR3 DNA reads TGTGCCGGCCACGTGATAGCCAAAAACATTCAGTACTTC.

The genes are TRBV28 and TRBJ2-1, with D perhaps matching TRBD1 (6 bases). The CDR3 has 14 amino acids. V lost 4 bases and J lost 3, with 10 bases in between. Germline lookup yields CDR1 MDHEN and CDR2 SYDVKM. CDR3 nucleotides: TGTGCCAGCAGTTCCGGGACAAGCTACAATGAGCAGTTCTTC. Amino acids: CASSSGTSYNEQFF.

The chain combines TRBV5-4 with TRBJ2-1; 10 bases match TRBD1. V shed 4 bases, J shed 5 bases, and the junction held 6 bases outside the gene matches. Germline CDR1 SGHNT, CDR2 YYREEE (reference sequence). The CDR3 contains 15 residues. This CDR3 reads CASSRGTGANNEQFF. Here the CDR3 DNA reads TGTGCCAGCAGCCGGGGGACAGGGGCAAACAATGAGCAGTTCTTC.

In regard to this clonotype: One junction end does not reproduce the germline sequence, and a read error may be involved. The chain joins TRBV11-2 to TRBJ2-7; the D gene is possibly TRBD2 (5 bases). The CDR3 is 14 amino acids. Looked up from germline, CDR1 is SGHAT and CDR2 is FQNNGV. CDR3 coding DNA: TGTGCCAGCAGCTTATTCGCGGACTTGAGGGAGCAGCACTTC. Translation: CASSLFADLREQHF.

This clonotype was seen a single time. The chain links TRBV12-3 or TRBV12-4 to TRBJ1-4; a possible D gene is TRBD1 (6 bases). The CDR3 loop spans 15 amino acids. V lost 1 base, J lost 6 bases, and 12 bases lay in between. This CDR3 reads CASSLVGRGDEKLFF. The DNA for the CDR3 is TGTGCCAGCAGTTTAGTGGGCAGGGGCGATGAAAAACTGTTTTTT.

This clonotype was counted at least ten times. CDR3 DNA: TGTGCCAGCAGGCGGGAGGCGGGGGGGTTCAACCAGCCCCAGCATTTT. This translates into CASRREAGGFNQPQHF. This chain links TRBV2 with TRBJ1-5; tentative D call: TRBD1 (5 bases). The germline V and J ends were trimmed by 6 bases and 7 bases, with 22 bases remaining between them. The CDR3 has 16 amino acids. Germline V gene lookup returns CDR1 SNHLY and CDR2 FYNNEI.

This clonotype occurred many times. V is TRBV12-3 or TRBV12-4 and J is TRBJ2-5; 13 positions match TRBD2. CDR3 length equals 17 residues. The ends lost 4 bases at V and 3 bases at J; junction bases unmatched: 8. For the CDR3, the DNA is TGTGCCAGCAGTTCAACCCCACTAGCGGGAGGGAAAGAGACCCAGTACTTC. It specifies CASSSTPLAGGKETQYF.

The sample holds many counts of this clonotype. This rearrangement joins TRBV28 to TRBJ2-5, with D possibly matching TRBD2 (5 bases). CDR1 MDHEN and CDR2 SYDVKM come from the germline V gene. This CDR3 is 13 amino acids long. With 5 bases removed from V and 1 base from J, the gap between germline ends came to 8 bases. This chain's CDR3 is CASSRGIQETQYF. The CDR3 nucleotides read TGTGCCAGCAGTCGGGGTATCCAAGAGACCCAGTACTTC.

This clonotype was detected many times. V and J are TRBV28 and TRBJ2-6; D gene ambiguous. This CDR3 spans 14 amino acids. The V end lost 3 bases, the J end lost 2 bases, and 5 bases lay between the germline ends. Germline-derived CDR1 and CDR2 are MDHEN and SYDVKM. CDR3 protein: CASSFYPGANVLTF. The CDR3 nucleotides read TGTGCCAGCAGTTTTTATCCTGGGGCCAACGTCCTGACTTTC.

The rearrangement links TRBV28 to TRBJ1-5, with no clear D. This CDR3 spans 17 amino acids. The germline gives CDR1 MDHEN, CDR2 SYDVKM. Between the trimmed V and J ends, which lost 8 bases and 4 bases, there was a span of 24 bases. The CDR3 nucleotides read TGTGCCAGCTCCTCGCCTTCCAAGGAGGGCTTAAATCAGCCCCAGCATTTT. Protein product: CASSSPSKEGLNQPQHF.

This clonotype was seen repeatedly, ten times or more. This chain connects TRBV29-1 to TRBJ2-7, with TRBD2 matching 7 bases. The CDR3 has 15 amino acids. After removal of 1 base from V and 3 bases from J, the junction contained 9 bases not matched to a gene. Germline assignment: CDR1 SQVTM and CDR2 ANQGSEA. CDR3 loop: CSVEGGASGNYEQYF. CDR3 sequence (DNA): TGCAGCGTTGAAGGAGGCGCTAGCGGAAACTACGAGCAGTACTTC.

The rearrangement joins TRBV29-1 to TRBJ2-2; tentative D call: TRBD1 (6 bases). Between the trimmed V and J ends, which lost 5 bases and 3 bases, there was a span of 16 bases. The germline CDR1 and CDR2 sequences are SQVTM and ANQGSEA. This CDR3 comprises 15 residues. In nucleotides, the CDR3 is TGCAGCGTTCTTCTAACAGGGTTAGACACCGGGGAGCTGTTTTTT. Protein sequence: CSVLLTGLDTGELFF.

This clonotype was counted many times. This chain links TRBV4-1 with TRBJ1-5; D may be TRBD1 (5 bases). Germline CDR1 and CDR2: MGHRA and YSYEKL. V dropped 3 bases and J dropped 5 bases, with 14 bases sitting between them. The CDR3 is made up of 15 amino acids. The CDR3 DNA reads TGCGCCAGCAGCCATAGTTGGGGCTTGGATCAGCCCCAGCATTTT. Its protein product is CASSHSWGLDQPQHF.